A selection of T cell receptor beta chains follows, all from one sample in a study of blood T cell repertoires in COVID-19. Assay used: immunoSEQ multiplex PCR; TCRdb lists only in-frame clones, some missing. The sample yields about 96,000 clones, approximately 84% seen once. Sequencing was done on a sample of peripheral blood. These receptors were taken from a woman aged 55-75 years with acute or convalescent COVID-19. Each CDR3 is given with its conserved first and last residue. D genes are given only for firm matches. Only some rows state a clone size, as once, few, many or a class for expanded clones.

d_call	v_call	cdr3_length	clone_size	j_call	cdr3_aa	cdr3_nt
TRBD2	TRBV27	19	.	TRBJ2-3	CASTPLGHSGGLRTDTQYF	TGTGCCAGCACTCCCTTAGGCCACAGCGGGGGCCTACGCACAGATACGCAGTATTTT
TRBD2	TRBV7-3	15	.	TRBJ2-5	CASSLTSGGLETQYF	TGTGCCAGCAGCTTAACTAGCGGGGGGTTGGAGACCCAGTACTTC
TRBD2	TRBV10-3	13	.	TRBJ2-3	CAIKAGAGDTQYF	TGTGCCATCAAAGCGGGGGCGGGAGATACGCAGTATTTT
.	TRBV28	14	once	TRBJ2-3	CATLPAGATDTQYF	TGTGCCACCCTCCCGGCGGGGGCCACAGATACGCAGTATTTT
.	TRBV4-3	15	many	TRBJ1-5	CASSQTKNSNQPQHF	TGCGCCAGCAGCCAGACAAAAAATAGCAATCAGCCCCAGCATTTT
.	TRBV4-3	16	.	TRBJ1-6	CASSQDTGRDNSPLHF	TGCGCCAGCAGCCAAGATACCGGGAGGGATAATTCACCCCTCCACTTT
TRBD1	TRBV9	16	.	TRBJ1-4	CASSVAPTGGGEKLFF	TGTGCCAGCAGCGTAGCTCCGACAGGGGGCGGTGAAAAACTGTTTTTT
.	TRBV20-1	13	.	TRBJ2-2	CSASIRGTGELFF	TGCAGTGCTAGTATCCGGGGGACCGGGGAGCTGTTTTTT
TRBD2	TRBV2	16	.	TRBJ2-3	CASSEASGGARDTQYF	TGTGCCAGCAGTGAGGCTAGCGGGGGGGCCAGGGATACGCAGTATTTT
.	TRBV19	18	.	TRBJ2-6	CASRPRGQGDSGANVLTF	TGTGCCAGTAGACCCCGGGGGCAGGGGGATTCTGGGGCCAACGTCCTGACTTTC
TRBD2	TRBV5-1	16	.	TRBJ2-1	CASSLDSGGAYNEQFF	TGCGCCAGCAGCTTGGATTCCGGGGGGGCCTACAATGAGCAGTTCTTC
.	TRBV10-3	15	.	TRBJ1-1	CAISGAGGNNTEAFF	TGTGCCATCAGTGGTGCTGGGGGGAATAACACTGAAGCTTTCTTT
.	TRBV28	12	once	TRBJ1-2	CASSRPGYGYTF	TGTGCCAGCTCCCGACCGGGCTATGGCTACACCTTC
.	TRBV7-9	14	.	TRBJ1-1	CASSPILGGTEAFF	TGTGCCAGCAGCCCCATCCTGGGGGGGACTGAAGCTTTCTTT
.	TRBV5-1	16	.	TRBJ2-5	CASSLGGYPRRETQYF	TGCGCCAGCAGCTTGGGTGGCTATCCGAGGCGGGAGACCCAGTACTTC
.	TRBV24-1	12	.	TRBJ2-7	CATSDAGYEQYF	TGTGCCACCAGTGATGCCGGGTACGAGCAGTACTTC
.	TRBV5-1	15	.	TRBJ2-3	CASSPLDRKTDTQYF	TGCGCCAGCAGCCCGCTTGACAGGAAGACAGATACGCAGTATTTT
TRBD1	TRBV3-1/TRBV3-2	16	.	TRBJ2-7	CASSQDWGQGSYEQYF	TGTGCCAGCAGCCAAGATTGGGGACAGGGCTCCTACGAGCAGTACTTC
TRBD2	TRBV7-6	17	few	TRBJ2-7	CASSSPRASGVSYEQYF	TGTGCCAGCAGCTCCCCCAGGGCTAGCGGGGTCTCCTACGAGCAGTACTTC
.	TRBV7-9	15	.	TRBJ2-7	CASSLEQDRPYEQYF	TGTGCCAGCAGCTTAGAGCAAGACAGACCATACGAGCAGTACTTC
TRBD1	TRBV2	15	.	TRBJ2-7	CASSTAGQGSSEQYF	TGTGCCAGCAGTACTGCGGGACAGGGGTCCTCCGAGCAGTACTTC
TRBD1	TRBV6-2/TRBV6-3	15	.	TRBJ1-1	CASSYSGTGPTEAFF	TGTGCCAGCAGTTACTCCGGGACAGGGCCCACTGAAGCTTTCTTT
.	TRBV24-1	14	.	TRBJ2-5	CATSDFRGPETQYF	TGTGCCACCAGTGATTTTAGGGGCCCAGAGACCCAGTACTTC
.	TRBV9	15	.	TRBJ1-6	CASSVRVTPNSPLHF	TGTGCCAGCAGCGTCCGGGTCACGCCTAATTCACCCCTCCACTTT
.	TRBV9	13	.	TRBJ2-2	CASSYRNTGELFF	TGTGCCAGCTCATATAGGAACACCGGGGAGCTGTTTTTT
.	TRBV30	13	.	TRBJ2-3	CAWGTGGTDTQYF	TGTGCCTGGGGAACGGGGGGCACAGATACGCAGTATTTT
.	TRBV19	14	.	TRBJ1-2	CASAAGAGWKGYTF	TGTGCCAGTGCCGCGGGGGCAGGGTGGAAAGGCTACACCTTC
TRBD1	TRBV12-3/TRBV12-4	13	.	TRBJ1-2	CASSRDRRYGYTF	TGTGCCAGCAGCCGGGACAGGAGATATGGCTACACCTTC
TRBD2	TRBV5-1	16	.	TRBJ2-5	CASSLGGRGASETQYF	TGCGCCAGCAGCTTGGGAGGGCGGGGGGCGTCAGAGACCCAGTACTTC
TRBD2	TRBV29-1	13	once	TRBJ2-3	CSVERGATDTQYF	TGCAGCGTTGAGCGGGGGGCAACAGATACGCAGTATTTT
TRBD1	TRBV7-9	12	.	TRBJ1-1	CASRRQGVGAFF	TGTGCCAGCAGAAGACAGGGGGTTGGAGCTTTCTTT
.	TRBV9	15	.	TRBJ1-3	CASSVGAGSGNTIYF	TGTGCCAGCAGCGTAGGGGCAGGCTCTGGAAACACCATATATTTT
.	TRBV19	14	once	TRBJ2-1	CASSIASDYNERFF	TGTGCCAGTAGTATCGCTAGCGATTACAATGAGCGGTTCTTC
.	TRBV19	16	.	TRBJ2-2	CASTRAADTKPGELFF	TGTGCCAGTACCCGGGCCGCGGACACCAAGCCCGGGGAGCTGTTTTTT
TRBD2	TRBV29-1	16	.	TRBJ2-1	CSVEGALAGPLLQQFF	TGCAGCGTTGAGGGGGCCCTAGCGGGGCCACTATTGCAGCAGTTCTTC